This T cell receptor beta chain was obtained from a study of PD-1 blockade in classical Hodgkin lymphoma. Patients all relapsed after autologous stem cell transplantation, and there was variation in brentuximab vedotin exposure. Only in-frame clones appear in the TCRdb table, and some are missing; sequencing was by immunoSEQ multiplex PCR. The sample includes fewer than 90,000 clones, approximately 88% of them seen just once. Germline V gene data show CDR1 as SQVTM and CDR2 as ANQGSEA. The CDR3 is 12 residues long. The clonotype originates from a human donor with classical Hodgkin lymphoma. The chain is built from TRBV29-1 and TRBJ2-5; the D gene is possibly TRBD1 (6 bases). The tail of the sequence fits TRBJ2-7 better, so the J call may be wrong. Here the sequenced sample was peripheral blood mononuclear cells (PBMCs), taken at baseline. CDR3 sequence reads: CSVRTDTYEQYF. DNA of the CDR3: TGCAGCGTTAGGACAGATACTTACGAGCAGTACTTC.